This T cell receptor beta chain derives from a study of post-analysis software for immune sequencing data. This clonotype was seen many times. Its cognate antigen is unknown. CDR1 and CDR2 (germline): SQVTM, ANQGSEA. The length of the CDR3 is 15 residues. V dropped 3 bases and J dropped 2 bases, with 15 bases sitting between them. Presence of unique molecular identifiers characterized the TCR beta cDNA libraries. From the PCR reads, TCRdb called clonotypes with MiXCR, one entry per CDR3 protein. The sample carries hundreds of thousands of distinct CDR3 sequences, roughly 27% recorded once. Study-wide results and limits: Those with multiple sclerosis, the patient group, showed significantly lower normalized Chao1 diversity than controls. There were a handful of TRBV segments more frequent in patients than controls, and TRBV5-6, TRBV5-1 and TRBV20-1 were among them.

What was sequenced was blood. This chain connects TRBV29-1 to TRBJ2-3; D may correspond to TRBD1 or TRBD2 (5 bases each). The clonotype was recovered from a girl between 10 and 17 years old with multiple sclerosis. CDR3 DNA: TGCAGCGTTGAGGGTAGGGGAGTACTCACAGATACGCAGTATTTT. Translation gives CSVEGRGVLTDTQYF.